The 22 T cell receptor beta chains in this list originate from one sample, sequenced in a study of shared clonotypes between healthy human individuals. Naive CD8 cells comprised CD45RO-negative, CCR7-positively selected cells, excluding terminally differentiated effector memory CD45RA+ cells. The method was immunoSEQ multiplex PCR; TCRdb's version includes in-frame clones alone and lacks a portion of them. The sample shows roughly 850,000 clones, roughly 96% of them seen only once. Sequenced: naive CD8+ T cells sorted from blood. These receptors were taken from a young man in good health.

This chain uses TRBV14 with TRBJ2-2, with a tentative D call TRBD1 (5 bases). The V and J ends lost 1 base and 0 bases respectively, with 9 bases between them. Germline CDR1 SGHDN, CDR2 FVKESK. The CDR3 runs to 16 residues. The CDR3: CASSQAPGPNTGELFF. CDR3 in DNA: TGTGCCAGCAGCCAAGCACCAGGGCCGAACACCGGGGAGCTGTTTTTT.

Here the CDR3 reads CASGLSGRVYDGELFF. DNA for the CDR3: TGTGCTAGTGGTTTGTCCGGTCGCGTGTATGACGGGGAGCTGTTTTTT. V is TRBV12-5 and J is TRBJ2-2, with no clear D. V was trimmed by 2 bases and J by 7 bases, leaving 17 bases between them. The CDR3 length is 16 residues. Germline loops: CDR1 LGHNT, CDR2 FRNRAP.

In this sample, this clone turned up once. The chain is built from TRBV5-8 and TRBJ2-7, with TRBD1 identical over 7 bases. The V gene's germline CDR1 is SGHTS and CDR2 YDEGEE. V trimming: 5 bases; J trimming: 4 bases; junction bases outside the gene matches: 12. CDR3 length equals 15 residues. The CDR3 coding sequence is TGTGCCAGCAGGCTCCGGGACAGTGCAATTTACGAGCAGTACTTC. As protein: CASRLRDSAIYEQYF.

The chain recombines TRBV27 with TRBJ2-7; 9 positions match TRBD2. The germline CDR1 and CDR2 sequences are MNHEY and SMNVEV (reference sequence). This CDR3 is built from 15 residues. With 5 bases clipped from V and 0 bases from J, the junction kept 5 bases outside the gene matches. The CDR3 protein is CASSPSGGSSYEQYF. The CDR3, as DNA: TGTGCCAGCAGTCCCAGCGGGGGGAGCTCCTACGAGCAGTACTTC.

This clone showed up just once. The rearrangement uses TRBV25-1 and TRBJ2-1; the D is unclear. Trimming took 2 bases from V and 8 from J, leaving 13 bases between them. Germline CDR1 MGHDK, CDR2 SYGVNS. This CDR3 is built from 14 residues. Written as DNA, the CDR3 is TGTGCCAGCAGTGAAGGCCCATTAATCGATGAGCAGTTCTTC. It specifies CASSEGPLIDEQFF.

J is TRBJ2-1 and V is TRBV7-9; 7 bases are a match to TRBD1. Germline values: CDR1 SEHNR, CDR2 FQNEAQ (reference sequence). V was clipped by 5 bases and J by 2 bases; unmatched bases: 9. There are 16 residues in the CDR3. The CDR3 bases are TGTGCCAGCAGCAATACCGGGACAGACCCCTACAATGAGCAGTTCTTC. Protein sequence: CASSNTGTDPYNEQFF.

The CDR3 region is CASTIGRGRLSYEQYF. The CDR3 DNA follows: TGTGCCAGCACCATTGGTAGAGGGCGTCTCTCCTACGAGCAGTACTTC. J is TRBJ2-7 and V is TRBV7-9; D possibly corresponds to TRBD2 (5 bases). Germline values: CDR1 SEHNR, CDR2 FQNEAQ (reference sequence). The CDR3 loop spans 16 amino acids. V gave up 7 bases and J gave up 0 bases, with 19 bases separating them.

This clone was seen only once. The chain has TRBV13 and TRBJ2-2; 11 nucleotides match TRBD2. Germline V gene sequence: CDR1 PRHDT, CDR2 FYEKMQ (reference sequence). J gave up 4 bases and V 5 bases, and 12 bases lay outside the gene matches. The CDR3 is 18 residues long. This chain's CDR3 is CASSNSGTSGRGTGELFF. The CDR3 bases are TGTGCCAGCAGCAATTCCGGGACTAGCGGACGAGGCACCGGGGAGCTGTTTTTT.

The chain uses TRBV28 and TRBJ2-7; no firm D call. Germline CDR1 is MDHEN and CDR2 is SYDVKM. The CDR3 length is 13 residues. V was pared by 6 bases and J by 3 bases, with 12 bases between. CDR3 residues: CASSLYRGYEQYF. The DNA for the CDR3 is TGTGCCAGCAGCCTCTATAGAGGCTACGAGCAGTACTTC.

The chain links TRBV27 to TRBJ2-3; TRBD2 might be the D (6 bases). Germline values: CDR1 MNHEY, CDR2 SMNVEV (reference sequence). The CDR3 is 14 amino acids. Trimming took 5 bases from V and 5 from J, leaving 14 bases between them. CDR3 sequence (DNA): TGTGCCAGCAGTCTGATTAGCGGCCAAGATACGCAGTATTTT. It is translated as CASSLISGQDTQYF.

The chain is built from TRBV11-1 and TRBJ2-2, with TRBD2 identical over 11 bases. This CDR3 comprises 17 residues. V trimming: 4 bases; J trimming: 3 bases; junction bases outside the gene matches: 7. Germline CDR1 reads SGHAT; CDR2 reads FQDESV (reference sequence). CDR3 amino acids: CASSSEGLAEHTGELFF. CDR3 coding DNA: TGTGCCAGCAGCTCAGAGGGACTAGCGGAACACACCGGGGAGCTGTTTTTT. The full variable domain, in which reference TRBV11-1 and TRBJ2-2 provide the parts outside the CDR3, is EAEVAQSPRYKITEKSQAVAFWCDPISGHATLYWYRQILGQGPELLVQFQDESVVDDSQLPKDRFSAERLKGVDSTLKIQPAELGDSAMYLCASSSEGLAEHTGELFFGEGSRLTVL.

The V call is TRBV10-1, the J call TRBJ1-1, with D possibly matching TRBD1 (5 bases). The V end lost 0 bases, the J end lost 2 bases, and 7 bases lay between the germline ends. Per germline, CDR1 WNHNN and CDR2 SYGVQD (reference sequence). This CDR3 has 14 residues. The CDR3 reads CASSESGVNTEAFF. As DNA, the CDR3 is TGCGCCAGCAGTGAGTCAGGGGTAAACACTGAAGCTTTCTTT.

The chain couples TRBV28 to TRBJ1-1; D remains unclear. Germline V lookup: CDR1 MDHEN, CDR2 SYDVKM. CDR3 length: 13 amino acids. Trimming removed 3 bases at V and 6 bases at J, with 11 bases between. The chain's CDR3 is CASSLLPRAEAFF. The CDR3 DNA follows: TGTGCCAGCAGTTTGCTGCCTAGGGCTGAAGCTTTCTTT.

This clone appeared once. This chain connects TRBV2 to TRBJ1-2, with D tentatively TRBD1 (5 bases). This CDR3 region has 13 residues. CDR1 is SNHLY and CDR2 is FYNNEI in the germline V gene. V was shortened by 4 bases and J by 6 bases, with 12 bases between the two germline ends. This CDR3 reads CASSGGLGDGYTF. For the CDR3, the DNA is TGTGCCAGCAGTGGAGGCCTGGGGGATGGCTACACCTTC.

This chain uses TRBV27 with TRBJ2-7; 9 positions match TRBD2. In germline, CDR1 is MNHEY, CDR2 SMNVEV (reference sequence). Trimming took 8 bases from V and 6 from J; bases not matched to a gene: 11. CDR3 length: 14 amino acids. This chain's CDR3 is CASGYIGTSFEQYF. The CDR3 nucleotides are TGTGCCAGCGGATACATCGGGACTAGCTTCGAGCAGTACTTC.

The chain combines TRBV29-1 with TRBJ2-1; D is undetermined. Germline V lookup: CDR1 SQVTM, CDR2 ANQGSEA. V was cut by 3 bases and J by 3 bases, with 6 bases left in between. The CDR3 has 12 amino acids. The CDR3 protein is CSVERNYNEQFF. The CDR3 DNA sequence: TGCAGCGTTGAGAGAAACTACAATGAGCAGTTCTTC.

The table lists this clone with a count of one. The V gene is TRBV28, the J gene TRBJ2-1; perhaps TRBD1 as D (5 bases). The CDR3 length is 14 residues. Per the germline V gene, CDR1 is MDHEN and CDR2 is SYDVKM. V was cut by 3 bases and J by 5 bases, with 11 bases left in between. CDR3 DNA: TGTGCCAGCAGTTTCCGGCTAGGGGACAATGAGCAGTTCTTC. Translated, it gives CASSFRLGDNEQFF.

The chain combines TRBV6-5 with TRBJ2-5; D unresolved. Between the trimmed V and J ends, which lost 3 bases and 5 bases, there was a span of 13 bases. The CDR3 covers 14 residues. Germline V CDR1 and CDR2: MNHEY, SVGAGI. The CDR3 nucleotides read TGTGCCAGCAGTTATGTGAACCCTGGGGAGACCCAGTACTTC. Protein product: CASSYVNPGETQYF.

The chain uses TRBV7-9 and TRBJ2-2, with D uncertain. This CDR3 is 11 amino acids long. Per germline, CDR1 SEHNR and CDR2 FQNEAQ (reference sequence). Trimming stripped 1 base from V and 8 bases from J, with 2 bases between. For the CDR3, the DNA is TGTGCCAGCAGCTTAGTGGGGGAGCTGTTTTTT. Translation gives CASSLVGELFF.

The chain couples TRBV29-1 to TRBJ1-2; D is unresolved. The germline CDR1 and CDR2 sequences are SQVTM and ANQGSEA. This CDR3 comprises 15 residues. The ends were cut back, 0 bases at V and 0 bases at J, with 11 bases in the middle. CDR3 amino acids: CSVEDEPPANYGYTF. The CDR3 region has the DNA TGCAGCGTTGAAGATGAACCTCCAGCTAACTATGGCTACACCTTC.

This sequence joins TRBV4-1 and TRBJ2-1, with 12 positions matching TRBD2. The germline V gene encodes CDR1 MGHRA and CDR2 YSYEKL. With 3 bases clipped from V and 4 bases from J, the junction kept 7 bases outside the gene matches. CDR3 length: 17 amino acids. The DNA of the CDR3 is TGCGCCAGCAGCCAGTGGACTAGCGGGACCCCTTACAATGAGCAGTTCTTC. Its protein product is CASSQWTSGTPYNEQFF.

V and J are TRBV4-3 and TRBJ2-1; D is undetermined. V was pared by 0 bases and J by 3 bases, with 9 bases between. Per the germline V gene, CDR1 is LGHNA and CDR2 is YSLEER. CDR3 size: 15 residues. The CDR3 protein is CASSQDVRNYNEQFF. The CDR3 coding sequence is TGCGCCAGCAGCCAAGATGTCAGGAACTACAATGAGCAGTTCTTC.